The 23 T cell receptor beta chains given below trace back to one sample, sequenced in a study of blood T cell repertoires in COVID-19. The data were produced by immunoSEQ multiplex PCR, yet TCRdb's version contains in-frame clones alone and is incomplete. The sample has 200,000 to 250,000 clones; around nine tenths are singletons. Sequencing input: peripheral blood. The receptor set was obtained from a woman between 18 and 29 years old who had recovered from COVID-19.

This clone was detected only once. The gene calls are TRBV6-4 and TRBJ2-2; possibly TRBD2 for D (6 bases). CDR1 and CDR2 (germline): MRHNA, SNTAGT. The CDR3 runs to 13 residues. Trimming cost V 4 bases and J 7 bases, with 10 bases left between them. The CDR3 coding sequence is TGTGCCAGCAGTGGCCCGGGAGACGGGGAGCTGTTTTTT. It codes for CASSGPGDGELFF.

This sequence joins TRBV19 and TRBJ1-2; D is unclear. From germline, CDR1 is LNHDA and CDR2 SQIVND (reference sequence). The CDR3 is 13 amino acids. The ends were cut back, 7 bases at V and 4 bases at J, with 13 bases in the middle. Written as DNA, the CDR3 is TGTGCCAGTACCCCTGGCATTTTCTATGGCTACACCTTC. It codes for CASTPGIFYGYTF.

V is TRBV25-1 and J is TRBJ1-1; D might be TRBD1 (5 bases). There are 12 residues in the CDR3. CDR1 is MGHDK, CDR2 SYGVNS, per germline. Trimming took 7 bases from V and 4 from J, leaving 10 bases between them. For the CDR3, the DNA is TGTGCCAGCATTCAGGGCCCCACTGAAGCTTTCTTT. Its translation is CASIQGPTEAFF.

The rearrangement links TRBV7-8 to TRBJ2-1; D is undetermined. From germline, CDR1 is SGHVS and CDR2 FQNEAQ. Trimming left V 2 bases short and J 0 bases short, with 14 bases between. This CDR3 spans 17 amino acids. The CDR3 sequence: CASSLRRLNSSYNEQFF. In nucleotides, the CDR3 is TGTGCCAGCAGCTTAAGACGCTTAAACAGCTCCTACAATGAGCAGTTCTTC.

The chain has TRBV19 and TRBJ2-1, with D possibly being TRBD1 (5 bases). The CDR3 runs to 11 residues. The germline V gene encodes CDR1 LNHDA and CDR2 SQIVND (reference sequence). The germline V and J ends were trimmed by 7 bases and 12 bases, with 13 bases remaining between them. As DNA, the CDR3 is TGTGCCAGTAACACAGGTCTGTCGCAGTTCTTC. It codes for CASNTGLSQFF.

The V and J genes are TRBV5-6 and TRBJ1-2, with TRBD1 identical over 9 bases. CDR3 length: 15 amino acids. Germline loops: CDR1 SGHDT, CDR2 YYEEEE. Germline trimming cut 0 bases from V and 4 bases from J; bases unmatched to any gene: 4. CDR3 sequence (DNA): TGTGCCAGCAGCTTGGGGGGACAGGGAGTCTATGGCTACACCTTC. Protein sequence: CASSLGGQGVYGYTF.

V gene TRBV6-5 combines with J gene TRBJ2-5, with D tentatively TRBD2 (5 bases). CDR3 length: 14 residues. In germline, CDR1 is MNHEY, CDR2 SVGAGI. V was trimmed by 6 bases and J by 4 bases, leaving 15 bases between them. CDR3 DNA sequence: TGTGCCAGCAGCCCCGAGGTTCGGGGAGAGACCCAGTACTTC. This translates into CASSPEVRGETQYF.

The CDR3 here is CASSLAASGLRNEQFF. The CDR3 bases are TGTGCCAGCAGCTTGGCCGCTAGCGGGTTAAGGAATGAGCAGTTCTTC. This chain joins TRBV5-6 and TRBJ2-1; 8 bases match TRBD2. Trimming removed 0 bases from V and 7 bases from J; junction bases left unmatched: 9. Germline CDR1 is SGHDT and CDR2 is YYEEEE. CDR3 length equals 16 residues.

The chain is built from TRBV13 and TRBJ1-1; D unresolved. V was clipped by 2 bases and J by 4 bases, with 17 bases between them. Germline V gene lookup returns CDR1 PRHDT and CDR2 FYEKMQ (reference sequence). This CDR3 is built from 16 residues. In DNA, the CDR3 is TGTGCCAGCAGCTTAAGCCCGAGGGCGCGGGGCACTGAAGCTTTCTTT. It codes for CASSLSPRARGTEAFF. The full variable domain, in which reference TRBV13 and TRBJ1-1 provide the parts outside the CDR3, is AAGVIQSPRHLIKEKRETATLKCYPIPRHDTVYWYQQGPGQDPQFLISFYEKMQSDKGSIPDRFSAQQFSDYHSELNMSSLELGDSALYFCASSLSPRARGTEAFFGQGTRLTVV.

V usage is TRBV11-2 and J usage is TRBJ2-7; TRBD1 aligns across 7 bases. The ends lost 4 bases at V and 4 bases at J; junction bases unmatched: 7. CDR3 length equals 14 residues. Germline assignment: CDR1 SGHAT and CDR2 FQNNGV. The CDR3 is CASSSRQGRYEQYF. CDR3 in DNA: TGTGCCAGCAGCTCCCGACAGGGTAGATACGAGCAGTACTTC.

The V gene is TRBV24-1, the J gene TRBJ1-5, with 7 nucleotides matching TRBD1. V shed 6 bases and J 4 bases; nucleotides not matched to a gene: 11. Germline loops: CDR1 KGHDR, CDR2 SFDVKD. The CDR3 has 16 residues. The CDR3 sequence is CATSKGAFSSNQPQHF. The CDR3 region has the DNA TGTGCCACCAGTAAGGGGGCGTTCAGTTCGAATCAGCCCCAGCATTTT.

This clone showed up just a few times. The chain has TRBV9 and TRBJ2-1; 10 bases fit TRBD2. Looked up from germline, CDR1 is SGDLS and CDR2 is YYNGEE. The CDR3 consists of 16 residues. Trimming cost V 4 bases and J 6 bases; bases outside gene matches: 10. Written as DNA, the CDR3 is TGTGCCAGCAGCCGGATCGAAAGACTAGCGGGCAATGAGCAGTTCTTC. Its translation is CASSRIERLAGNEQFF.

The V call is TRBV9, the J call TRBJ2-5, with TRBD2 matching over 7 bases. The trim removed 1 base at V and 5 bases at J, leaving 11 bases unmatched. This CDR3 has 16 amino acids. Germline loops: CDR1 SGDLS, CDR2 YYNGEE. In nucleotides, the CDR3 is TGTGCCAGCAGCGTACAGGTCGGACTAGGCCCGGAGACCCAGTACTTC. It codes for CASSVQVGLGPETQYF.

The sample holds one count of this clone. This chain uses TRBV5-1 with TRBJ1-1, with D unresolved. With 3 bases removed from V and 1 base from J, the gap between germline ends came to 10 bases. This CDR3 has 14 residues. Germline CDR1 reads SGHRS; CDR2 reads YFSETQ. CDR3 DNA sequence: TGCGCCAGCAGCTGGGAGGGTGCGAACACTGAAGCTTTCTTT. Translating gives CASSWEGANTEAFF.

This chain joins TRBV5-1 and TRBJ2-2; 7 positions agree with TRBD2. The CDR3 sequence is 15 residues long. Losses at the gene ends were 1 base for V and 6 bases for J; bases not matched to a gene: 6. The germline CDR1 and CDR2 sequences are SGHRS and YFSETQ. CDR3: CASSLRREGPGELFF. The CDR3 bases are TGCGCCAGCAGCTTGCGCAGGGAGGGGCCCGGGGAGCTGTTTTTT.

The chain recombines TRBV5-1 with TRBJ1-2, with 8 bases aligning to TRBD1. This CDR3 region has 14 residues. From germline, CDR1 is SGHRS and CDR2 YFSETQ. V shed 4 bases and J 8 bases; nucleotides not matched to a gene: 10. CDR3 region: CASSPGQAQGGYTF. In DNA form, the CDR3 reads TGCGCCAGCAGCCCGGGACAGGCCCAGGGAGGCTACACCTTC. The complete variable domain, with remaining parts taken from reference TRBV5-1 and TRBJ1-2, reads KAGVTQTPRYLIKTRGQQVTLSCSPISGHRSVSWYQQTPGQGLQFLFEYFSETQRNKGNFPGRFSGRQFSNSRSEMNVSTLELGDSALYLCASSPGQAQGGYTFGSGTRLTVV.

This chain links TRBV7-9 with TRBJ2-5; 7 positions agree with TRBD1. The germline V gene has CDR1 SEHNR and CDR2 FQNEAQ (reference sequence). CDR3 size: 14 residues. The ends lost 3 bases at V and 2 bases at J; junction bases unmatched: 3. CDR3 coding DNA: TGTGCCAGCAGCTTCCTACAGGGGCAAGAGACCCAGTACTTC. It codes for CASSFLQGQETQYF.

The rearrangement joins TRBV19 to TRBJ1-1; a possible D gene is TRBD1 (6 bases). This CDR3 has 14 residues. V was cut by 8 bases and J by 1 base, with 14 bases left in between. Germline assignment: CDR1 LNHDA and CDR2 SQIVND (reference sequence). The CDR3 sequence: CASSRTEANTEAFF. The CDR3 bases are TGTGCCAGTTCTCGGACAGAAGCGAACACTGAAGCTTTCTTT.

The rearrangement joins TRBV7-2 to TRBJ2-1; possible D gene TRBD1, 6 bases. The CDR3 runs 17 residues. V was shortened by 0 bases and J by 5 bases, with 17 bases between the two germline ends. The germline CDR1 and CDR2 sequences are SGHTA and FQGNSA. In nucleotides, the CDR3 is TGTGCCAGCAGCTTAGCCTTCCATACCGGACAGAACAATGAGCAGTTCTTC. This translates into CASSLAFHTGQNNEQFF. Full variable domain (rest looked up from reference TRBV7-2 and TRBJ2-1): GAGVSQSPSNKVTEKGKDVELRCDPISGHTALYWYRQSLGQGLEFLIYFQGNSAPDKSGLPSDRFSAERTGGSVSTLTIQRTQQEDSAVYLCASSLAFHTGQNNEQFFGPGTRLTVL.

V and J are TRBV29-1 and TRBJ2-7; D not certain. The CDR3 covers 13 residues. CDR1 and CDR2 from the germline V gene are SQVTM and ANQGSEA. Trimming removed 0 bases at V and 4 bases at J, with 10 bases between. CDR3 nucleotides: TGCAGCGTTGAAGATGAGTGGTCTTACGAGCAGTACTTC. Translating gives CSVEDEWSYEQYF.

The rearrangement links TRBV25-1 to TRBJ2-2; the match to TRBD2 covers 7 bases. V was clipped by 5 bases and J by 6 bases; unmatched bases: 9. Germline lookup yields CDR1 MGHDK and CDR2 SYGVNS. This CDR3 has 15 residues. The CDR3 sequence is CASSHPSGGAGELFF. The CDR3 region has the DNA TGTGCCAGCAGTCACCCGAGTGGGGGGGCCGGGGAGCTGTTTTTT.

There are a few counts of this clone. The gene calls are TRBV4-2 and TRBJ1-1; TRBD1 is a possible D gene (6 bases). The CDR3 has 15 residues. With 5 bases removed from V and 1 base from J, the gap between germline ends came to 14 bases. Germline-derived CDR1 and CDR2 are LGHNA and YNFKEQ. The CDR3 spells CASSIAGEGNTEAFF. CDR3 bases: TGTGCCAGCAGCATAGCAGGGGAGGGGAACACTGAAGCTTTCTTT.

J is TRBJ1-3 and V is TRBV9, with 8 bases matching TRBD1. Germline-derived CDR1 and CDR2 are SGDLS and YYNGEE. The CDR3 consists of 14 residues. Trimming took 2 bases from V and 6 from J; bases not matched to a gene: 4. As DNA, the CDR3 is TGTGCCAGCAGCGTCACAGGGGGTGTAAACACCATATATTTT. Amino acids: CASSVTGGVNTIYF.